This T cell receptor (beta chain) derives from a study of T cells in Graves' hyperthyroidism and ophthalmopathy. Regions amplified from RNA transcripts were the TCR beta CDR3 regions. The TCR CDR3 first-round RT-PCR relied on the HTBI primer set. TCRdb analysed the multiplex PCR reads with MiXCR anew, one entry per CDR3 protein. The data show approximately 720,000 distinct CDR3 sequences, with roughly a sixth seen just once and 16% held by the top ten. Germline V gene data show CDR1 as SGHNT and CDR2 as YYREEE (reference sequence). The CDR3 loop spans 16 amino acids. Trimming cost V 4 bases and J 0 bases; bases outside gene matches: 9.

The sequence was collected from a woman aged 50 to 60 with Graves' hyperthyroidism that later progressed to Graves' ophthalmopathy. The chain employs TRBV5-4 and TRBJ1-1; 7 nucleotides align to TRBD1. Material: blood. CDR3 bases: TGTGCCAGCAGCGCGGAACGACAGGGCATGAACACTGAAGCTTTCTTT. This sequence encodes CASSAERQGMNTEAFF.